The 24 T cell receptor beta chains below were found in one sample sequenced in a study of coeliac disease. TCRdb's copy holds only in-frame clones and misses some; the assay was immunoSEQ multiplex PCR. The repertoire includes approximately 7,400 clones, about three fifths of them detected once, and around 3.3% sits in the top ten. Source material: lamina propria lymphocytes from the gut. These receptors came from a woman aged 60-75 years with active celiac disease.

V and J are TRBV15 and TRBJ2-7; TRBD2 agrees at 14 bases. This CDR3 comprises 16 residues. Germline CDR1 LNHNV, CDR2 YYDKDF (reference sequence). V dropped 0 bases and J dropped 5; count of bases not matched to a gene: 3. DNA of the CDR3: TGTGCCACCAGCAGAGATGGGGGACTAGCGGGGGACGAGCAGTACTTC. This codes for CATSRDGGLAGDEQYF.

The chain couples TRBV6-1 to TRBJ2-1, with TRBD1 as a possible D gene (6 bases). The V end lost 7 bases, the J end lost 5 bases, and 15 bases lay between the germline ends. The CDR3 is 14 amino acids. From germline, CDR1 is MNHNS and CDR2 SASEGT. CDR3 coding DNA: TGTGCCAGCATCTCCGGGACAACCGACAATGAGCAGTTCTTC. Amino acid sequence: CASISGTTDNEQFF.

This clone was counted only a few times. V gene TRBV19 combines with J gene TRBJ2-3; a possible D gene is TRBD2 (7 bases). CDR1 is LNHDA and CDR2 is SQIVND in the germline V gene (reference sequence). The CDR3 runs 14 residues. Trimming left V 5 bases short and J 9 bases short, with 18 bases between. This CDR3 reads CASSPGAGAGTQYF. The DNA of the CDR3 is TGTGCCAGTAGTCCTGGGGCGGGGGCAGGGACGCAGTATTTT.

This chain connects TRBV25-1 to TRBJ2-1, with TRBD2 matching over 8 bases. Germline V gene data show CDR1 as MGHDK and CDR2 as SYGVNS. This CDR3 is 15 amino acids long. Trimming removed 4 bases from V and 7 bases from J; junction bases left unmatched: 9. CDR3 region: CASSGSGTRSNEQFF. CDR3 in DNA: TGTGCCAGCAGTGGATCCGGGACTAGAAGTAATGAGCAGTTCTTC.

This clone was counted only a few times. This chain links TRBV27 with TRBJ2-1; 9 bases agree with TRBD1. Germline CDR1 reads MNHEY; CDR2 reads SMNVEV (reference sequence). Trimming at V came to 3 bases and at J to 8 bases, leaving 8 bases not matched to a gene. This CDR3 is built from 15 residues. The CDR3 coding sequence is TGTGCCAGCAGTTTGGTGGGGACAGGGATGCATGAGCAGTTCTTC. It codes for CASSLVGTGMHEQFF.

The CDR3 DNA reads as TGTGCCATCAAAGAGGGACAGGGGCCCGAAGGCTACACCTTC. Translating it yields CAIKEGQGPEGYTF. The chain combines TRBV10-3 with TRBJ1-2; TRBD1 matches at 10 bases. The germline CDR1 and CDR2 sequences are ENHRY and SYGVKD. Unmatched junction bases numbered 10, after V lost 7 bases and J lost 8 bases. This CDR3 has 14 amino acids.

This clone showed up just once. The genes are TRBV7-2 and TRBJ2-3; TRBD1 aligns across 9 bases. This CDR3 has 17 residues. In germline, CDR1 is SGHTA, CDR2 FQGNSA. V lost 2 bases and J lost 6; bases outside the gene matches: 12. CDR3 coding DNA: TGTGCCAGCAGCTTATTATCCCGAACAGGGGGCGACGATACGCAGTATTTT. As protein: CASSLLSRTGGDDTQYF.

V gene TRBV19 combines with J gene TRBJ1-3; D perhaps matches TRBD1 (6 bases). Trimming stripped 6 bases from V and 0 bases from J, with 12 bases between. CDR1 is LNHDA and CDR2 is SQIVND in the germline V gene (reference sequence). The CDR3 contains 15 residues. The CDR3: CASRGQLHSGNTIYF. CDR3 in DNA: TGTGCCAGTAGAGGACAGCTCCACTCTGGAAACACCATATATTTT.

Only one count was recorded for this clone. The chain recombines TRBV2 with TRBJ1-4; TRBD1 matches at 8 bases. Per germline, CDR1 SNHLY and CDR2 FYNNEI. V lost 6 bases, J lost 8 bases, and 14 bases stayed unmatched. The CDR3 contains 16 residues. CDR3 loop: CASRARAGGHGEKLFF. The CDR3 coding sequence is TGTGCCAGCAGGGCACGAGCAGGGGGCCATGGGGAAAAACTGTTTTTT.

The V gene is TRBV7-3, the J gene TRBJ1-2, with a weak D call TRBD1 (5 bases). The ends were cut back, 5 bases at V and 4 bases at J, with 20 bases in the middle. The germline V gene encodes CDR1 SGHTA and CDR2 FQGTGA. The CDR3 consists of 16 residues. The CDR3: CASSPKYRPSGYGYTF. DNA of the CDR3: TGTGCCAGCAGCCCTAAGTACAGGCCCTCCGGCTATGGCTACACCTTC.

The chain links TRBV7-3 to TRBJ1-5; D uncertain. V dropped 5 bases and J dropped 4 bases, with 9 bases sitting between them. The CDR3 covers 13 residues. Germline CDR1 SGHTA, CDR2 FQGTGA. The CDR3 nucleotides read TGTGCCAGCAGCATGGGCCCGAATCAGCCCCAGCATTTT. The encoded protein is CASSMGPNQPQHF.

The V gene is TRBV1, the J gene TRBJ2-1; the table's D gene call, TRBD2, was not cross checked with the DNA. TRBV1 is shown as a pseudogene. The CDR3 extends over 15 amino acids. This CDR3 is CTSSLLAGDYNEQFF. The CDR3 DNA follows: TGCACCAGCAGCCTTCTAGCGGGAGACTACAATGAGCAGTTCTTC.

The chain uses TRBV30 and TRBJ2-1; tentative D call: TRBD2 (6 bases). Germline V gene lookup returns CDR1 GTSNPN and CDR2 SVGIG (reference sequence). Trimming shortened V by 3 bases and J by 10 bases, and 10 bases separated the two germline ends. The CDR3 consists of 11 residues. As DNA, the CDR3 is TGTGCCTGGAGACTAGCCCGGGAGCAGTTCTTC. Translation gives CAWRLAREQFF. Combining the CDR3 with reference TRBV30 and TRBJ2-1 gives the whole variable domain SQTIHQWPATLVQPVGSPLSLECTVEGTSNPNLYWYRQAAGRGLQLLFYSVGIGQISSEVPQNLSASRPQDRQFILSSKKLLLSDSGFYLCAWRLAREQFFGPGTRLTVL.

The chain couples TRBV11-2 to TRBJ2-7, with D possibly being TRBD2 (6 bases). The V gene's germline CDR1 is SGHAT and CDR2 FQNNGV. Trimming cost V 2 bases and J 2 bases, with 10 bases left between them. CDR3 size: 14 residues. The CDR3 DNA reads TGTGCCAGCAGCTTATACGGGGGAACCTACGAGCAGTACTTC. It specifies CASSLYGGTYEQYF.

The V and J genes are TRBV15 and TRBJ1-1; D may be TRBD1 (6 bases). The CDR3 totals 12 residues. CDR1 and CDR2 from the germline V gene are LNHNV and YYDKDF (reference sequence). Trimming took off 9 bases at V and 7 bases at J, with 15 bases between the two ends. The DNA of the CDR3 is TGTGCCACTCGAGGGGACACCCTTGAAGCTTTCTTT. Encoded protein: CATRGDTLEAFF.

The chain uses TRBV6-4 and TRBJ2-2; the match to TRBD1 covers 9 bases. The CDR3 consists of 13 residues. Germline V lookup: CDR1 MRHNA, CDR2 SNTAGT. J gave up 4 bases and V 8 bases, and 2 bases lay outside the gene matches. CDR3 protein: CASGQGSTGELFF. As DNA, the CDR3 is TGTGCCAGCGGACAGGGGAGCACCGGGGAGCTGTTTTTT.

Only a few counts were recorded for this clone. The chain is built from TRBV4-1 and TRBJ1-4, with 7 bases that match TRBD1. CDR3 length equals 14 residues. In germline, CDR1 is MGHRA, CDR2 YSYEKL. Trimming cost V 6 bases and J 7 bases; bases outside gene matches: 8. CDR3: CASSPQGSSEKLFF. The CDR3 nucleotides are TGCGCCAGCAGTCCACAGGGGAGTAGTGAAAAACTGTTTTTT.

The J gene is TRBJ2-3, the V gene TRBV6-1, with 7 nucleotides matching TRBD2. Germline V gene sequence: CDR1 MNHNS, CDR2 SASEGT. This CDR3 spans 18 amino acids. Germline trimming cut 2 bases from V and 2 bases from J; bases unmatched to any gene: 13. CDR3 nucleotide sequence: TGTGCCAGCAGTGAACAATTAGGCGGGAGCCAGTACACAGATACGCAGTATTTT. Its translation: CASSEQLGGSQYTDTQYF.

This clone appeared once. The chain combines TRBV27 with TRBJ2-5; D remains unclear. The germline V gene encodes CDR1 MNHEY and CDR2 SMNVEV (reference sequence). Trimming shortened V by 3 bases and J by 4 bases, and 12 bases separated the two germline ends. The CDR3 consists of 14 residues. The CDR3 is CASSLSLPPETQYF. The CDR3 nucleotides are TGTGCCAGCAGTTTGAGTCTCCCCCCAGAGACCCAGTACTTC.

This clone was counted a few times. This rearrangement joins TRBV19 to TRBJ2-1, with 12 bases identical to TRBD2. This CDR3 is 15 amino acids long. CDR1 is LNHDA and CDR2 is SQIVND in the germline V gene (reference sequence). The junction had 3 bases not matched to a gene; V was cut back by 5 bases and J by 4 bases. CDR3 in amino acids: CASSLAGGPYNEQFF. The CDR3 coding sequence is TGTGCCAGTAGTCTAGCGGGGGGGCCTTACAATGAGCAGTTCTTC.

The CDR3 reads CASSQGITSGGTSTDTQYF. The CDR3, as DNA: TGTGCCAGCAGCCAAGGGATTACTAGCGGGGGAACTAGCACAGATACGCAGTATTTT. This chain links TRBV4-2 with TRBJ2-3; TRBD2 agrees at 11 bases. Trimming removed 1 base from V and 0 bases from J; junction bases left unmatched: 9. CDR3 length equals 19 residues. Germline CDR1 reads LGHNA; CDR2 reads YNFKEQ.

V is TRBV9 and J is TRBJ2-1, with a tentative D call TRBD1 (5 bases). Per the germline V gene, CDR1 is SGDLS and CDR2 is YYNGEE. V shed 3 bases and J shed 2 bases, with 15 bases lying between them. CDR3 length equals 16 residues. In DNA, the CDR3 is TGTGCCAGCAGCGACCATGGGGCGGTCGCCTACAATGAGCAGTTCTTC. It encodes CASSDHGAVAYNEQFF.

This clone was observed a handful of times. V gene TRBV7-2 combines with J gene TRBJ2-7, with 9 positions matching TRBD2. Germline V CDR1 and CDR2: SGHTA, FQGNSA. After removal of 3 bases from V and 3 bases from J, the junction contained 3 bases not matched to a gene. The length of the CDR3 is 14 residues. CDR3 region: CASSFSSGSYEQYF. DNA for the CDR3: TGTGCCAGCAGCTTCAGTAGCGGGAGCTACGAGCAGTACTTC. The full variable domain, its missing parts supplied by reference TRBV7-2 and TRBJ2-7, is GAGVSQSPSNKVTEKGKDVELRCDPISGHTALYWYRQSLGQGLEFLIYFQGNSAPDKSGLPSDRFSAERTGGSVSTLTIQRTQQEDSAVYLCASSFSSGSYEQYFGPGTRLTVT.

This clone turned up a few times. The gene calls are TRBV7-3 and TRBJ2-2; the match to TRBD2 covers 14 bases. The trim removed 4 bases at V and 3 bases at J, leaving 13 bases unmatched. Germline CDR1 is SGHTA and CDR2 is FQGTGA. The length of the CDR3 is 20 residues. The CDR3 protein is CASSSRLLTSGRADTGELFF. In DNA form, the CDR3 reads TGTGCCAGCAGCTCCCGACTGCTGACTAGCGGGAGGGCCGACACCGGGGAGCTGTTTTTT.